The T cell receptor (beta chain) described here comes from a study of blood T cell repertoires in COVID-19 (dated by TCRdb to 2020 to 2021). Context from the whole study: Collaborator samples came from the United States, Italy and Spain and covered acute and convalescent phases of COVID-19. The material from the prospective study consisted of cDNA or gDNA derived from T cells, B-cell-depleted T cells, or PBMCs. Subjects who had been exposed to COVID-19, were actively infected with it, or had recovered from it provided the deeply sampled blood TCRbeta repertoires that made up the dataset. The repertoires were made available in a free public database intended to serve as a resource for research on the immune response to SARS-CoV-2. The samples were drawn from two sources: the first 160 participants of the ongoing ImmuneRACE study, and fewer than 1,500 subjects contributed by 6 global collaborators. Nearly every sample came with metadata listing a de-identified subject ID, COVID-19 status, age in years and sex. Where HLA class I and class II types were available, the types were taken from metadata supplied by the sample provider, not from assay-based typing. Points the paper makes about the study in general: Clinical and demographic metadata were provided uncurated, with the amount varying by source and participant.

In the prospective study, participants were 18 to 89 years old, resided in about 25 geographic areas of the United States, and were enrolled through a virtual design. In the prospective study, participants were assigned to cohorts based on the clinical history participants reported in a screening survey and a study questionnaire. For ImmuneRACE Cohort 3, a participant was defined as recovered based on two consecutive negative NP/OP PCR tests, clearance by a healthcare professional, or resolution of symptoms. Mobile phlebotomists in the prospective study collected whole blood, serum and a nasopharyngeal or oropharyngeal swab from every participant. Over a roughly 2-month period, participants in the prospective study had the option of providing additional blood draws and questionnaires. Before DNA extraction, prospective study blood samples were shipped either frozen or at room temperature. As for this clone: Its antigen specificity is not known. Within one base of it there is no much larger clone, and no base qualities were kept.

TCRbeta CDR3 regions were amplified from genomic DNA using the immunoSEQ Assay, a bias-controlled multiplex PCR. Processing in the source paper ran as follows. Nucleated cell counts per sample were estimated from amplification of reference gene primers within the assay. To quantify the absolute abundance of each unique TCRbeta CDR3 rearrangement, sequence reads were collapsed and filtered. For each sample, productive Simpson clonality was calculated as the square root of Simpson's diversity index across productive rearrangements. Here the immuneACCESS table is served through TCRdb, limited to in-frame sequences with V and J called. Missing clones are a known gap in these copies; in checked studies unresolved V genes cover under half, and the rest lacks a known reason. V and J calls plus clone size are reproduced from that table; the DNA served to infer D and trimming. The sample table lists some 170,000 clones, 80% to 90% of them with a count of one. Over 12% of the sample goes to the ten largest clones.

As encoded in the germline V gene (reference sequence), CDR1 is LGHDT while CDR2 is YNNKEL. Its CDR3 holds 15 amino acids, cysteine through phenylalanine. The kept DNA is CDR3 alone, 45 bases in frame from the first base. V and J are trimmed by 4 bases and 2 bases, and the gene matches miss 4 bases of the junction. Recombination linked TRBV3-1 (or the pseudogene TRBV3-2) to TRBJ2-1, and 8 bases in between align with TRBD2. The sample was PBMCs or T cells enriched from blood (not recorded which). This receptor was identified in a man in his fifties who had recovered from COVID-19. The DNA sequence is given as TGTGCCAGCAGCCCGGCGGGGGGCCCCTACAATGAGCAGTTCTTC. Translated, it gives CASSPAGGPYNEQFF.